Each of the 8 T cell receptor beta chains below was sequenced from the same sample in a study of graft-versus-host responses after intestinal transplantation. Only in-frame clones appear in the TCRdb table, and some are missing; sequencing was by immunoSEQ multiplex PCR. Altogether 75,000 to 100,000 clones are present, 86% being singletons, with the ten largest covering more than 1.4%. This specimen consisted of PBMCs, obtained 255 days after intestinal transplant. The receptors originated from a human patient who received an intestinal transplant, so some T cells may come from the graft donor.

The chain uses TRBV18 and TRBJ2-1; 8 nucleotides line up with TRBD2. Germline values: CDR1 KGHSH, CDR2 LQKENI. The CDR3 is made up of 14 amino acids. J was trimmed by 10 bases and V by 2 bases; bases with no gene match: 7. CDR3: CASSPVLAETEQFF. DNA of the CDR3: TGTGCCAGCTCACCAGTACTAGCGGAAACCGAGCAGTTCTTC.

DNA of the CDR3: TGTGCCAGCAGTTCACAGGGATCTGCCGGGGAGCTGTTTTTT. This sequence encodes CASSSQGSAGELFF. The chain couples TRBV6-6 to TRBJ2-2, with a tentative D call TRBD1 (6 bases). The ends were cut back, 4 bases at V and 6 bases at J, with 12 bases in the middle. This CDR3 has 14 amino acids. CDR1 is MNHNY and CDR2 is SVGAGI in the germline V gene (reference sequence).

The V gene is TRBV11-2, the J gene TRBJ2-2; D is undetermined. This CDR3 spans 15 amino acids. Per germline, CDR1 SGHAT and CDR2 FQNNGV. Trimming left V 1 base short and J 8 bases short, with 14 bases between. The CDR3 DNA reads TGTGCCAGCAGCTTAGGGTTCTTAGCAGGAGGGGAGCTGTTTTTT. Translating gives CASSLGFLAGGELFF.

The V gene is TRBV27, the J gene TRBJ1-5; D not certain. Trimming left V 4 bases short and J 4 bases short, with 11 bases between. The CDR3 sequence is 14 residues long. CDR1 MNHEY and CDR2 SMNVEV come from the germline V gene (reference sequence). The CDR3 reads CASSWEGSNQPQHF. Here the CDR3 DNA reads TGTGCCAGCAGTTGGGAAGGGTCAAATCAGCCCCAGCATTTT.

V is TRBV2 and J is TRBJ1-5; no reliable D call. Germline values: CDR1 SNHLY, CDR2 FYNNEI. The V end lost 4 bases, the J end lost 5 bases, and 9 bases lay between the germline ends. The CDR3 contains 13 residues. CDR3 DNA sequence: TGTGCCAGCAGTGGCTCGTGGGATCAGCCCCAGCATTTT. It translates to CASSGSWDQPQHF. The full variable domain, rest sourced from reference TRBV2 and TRBJ1-5, is EPEVTQTPSHQVTQMGQEVILRCVPISNHLYFYWYRQILGQKVEFLVSFYNNEISEKSEIFDDQFSVERPDGSNFTLKIRSTKLEDSAMYFCASSGSWDQPQHFGDGTRLSIL.

The chain has TRBV4-1 and TRBJ2-3, with 11 bases identical to TRBD2. Germline loops: CDR1 MGHRA, CDR2 YSYEKL. The CDR3 extends over 18 amino acids. V dropped 1 base and J dropped 5; count of bases not matched to a gene: 11. CDR3 residues: CASSQAQYSGGAGDTQYF. CDR3 bases: TGCGCCAGCAGCCAAGCGCAGTATAGCGGGGGGGCGGGAGATACGCAGTATTTT.

This sequence joins TRBV5-1 and TRBJ2-1, with 10 bases lining up with TRBD1. After removal of 0 bases from V and 10 bases from J, the junction contained 7 bases not matched to a gene. CDR3 length equals 15 residues. The germline CDR1 and CDR2 sequences are SGHRS and YFSETQ. DNA for the CDR3: TGCGCCAGCAGCTTGGGCGGGACAGGGGCCCCAGAGCAGTTCTTC. This gives the protein CASSLGGTGAPEQFF.

The chain is built from TRBV30 and TRBJ2-3; 13 nucleotides agree with TRBD2. The junction had 14 bases not matched to a gene; V was cut back by 5 bases and J by 3 bases. The germline gives CDR1 GTSNPN, CDR2 SVGIG (reference sequence). This CDR3 is built from 18 residues. As DNA, the CDR3 is TGTGCCTGGGTGGAACTAGCGGGGGGGCCGGGTTTGACAGATACGCAGTATTTT. Translated: CAWVELAGGPGLTDTQYF.